These 10 T cell receptor beta chains were all obtained from the same sample, sequenced in a study of spatial heterogeneity in lung cancer (dated by TCRdb to between 2019 and 2020). Broad study findings and their caveats: A correlation was observed between the number of expanded intratumoral alpha and beta TCRs and the tumor nonsynonymous mutation count.

Taken with the paper, the label for time point translates to: sample taken at primary tumor resection. The library relied on 5' RACE. Sequenced using a NextSeq 500. The public reads were reanalyzed by TCRdb: fastp trimming at Q25, MiXCR alignment, in-frame beta chains only. When rows share a CDR3 protein, they turn into one entry using the most common DNA and genes. Here the sample has 7,500 to 10,000 distinct CDR3 sequences; approximately 8.3% occur a single time. 9.5% to 15% of the sample comes from the top ten. These receptors have no identified antigens. Material: lung tumor tissue, obtained at surgery. The origin of the receptors is a female donor with early-stage non-small cell lung cancer.

This clonotype was picked up a small number of times. In DNA, the CDR3 is TGTGCCAGCAGCTGGGACAGGGTCGACACTGAAGCTTTCTTT. Its protein is CASSWDRVDTEAFF. The chain couples TRBV2 to TRBJ1-1, with 9 bases that match TRBD1. Germline trimming cut 6 bases from V and 3 bases from J; bases unmatched to any gene: 5. This CDR3 region has 14 residues. Looked up from germline, CDR1 is SNHLY and CDR2 is FYNNEI.

This clonotype was seen more than once but under ten times. The junction does not match germline at one end; this may be a read error. The chain has TRBV5-1 and TRBJ2-5; the D gene could be TRBD1 or TRBD2 (5 bases each). Germline CDR1 and CDR2: SGHRS and YFSETQ. This CDR3 has 14 residues. The CDR3 nucleotides read TGCGCCGGCAGCGAGGGTGGGGGCCAAGAGACCCAGTACTTC. The encoded protein is CAGSEGGGQETQYF.

This clonotype is medium-sized by share. The J gene is TRBJ2-1, the V gene TRBV28, with 8 bases fitting TRBD2. J lost 5 bases, V lost 7 bases, and 7 bases had no gene match. The germline V gene has CDR1 MDHEN and CDR2 SYDVKM. The CDR3 consists of 14 residues. The CDR3 nucleotides are TGTGCCAGCACTCGGGGGGGCGGCAACAATGAGCAGTTCTTC. It codes for CASTRGGGNNEQFF.

This clonotype is medium-sized in the sample. The genes are TRBV5-6 and TRBJ2-1; TRBD1 matches at 9 bases. From germline, CDR1 is SGHDT and CDR2 YYEEEE. This CDR3 region has 13 residues. V lost 4 bases, J lost 4 bases, and 0 bases stayed unmatched. This chain's CDR3 is CASSGQGYNEQFF. The CDR3 region has the DNA TGTGCCAGCAGCGGACAGGGGTACAATGAGCAGTTCTTC. Together with reference TRBV5-6 and TRBJ2-1, the CDR3 gives the full variable domain: DAGVTQSPTHLIKTRGQQVTLRCSPKSGHDTVSWYQQALGQGPQFIFQYYEEEERQRGNFPDRFSGHQFPNYSSELNVNALLLGDSALYLCASSGQGYNEQFFGPGTRLTVL.

This clonotype is deemed medium-sized (0.01 to 0.1%). The gene calls are TRBV3-1 and TRBJ2-3; TRBD1 aligns across 10 bases. Germline V gene lookup returns CDR1 LGHDT and CDR2 YNNKEL (reference sequence). With 3 bases clipped from V and 4 bases from J, the junction kept 7 bases outside the gene matches. This CDR3 contains 16 residues. The CDR3 bases are TGTGCCAGCAGCCAGGCCGGGACAGGGGATTCAGATACGCAGTATTTT. It yields the protein CASSQAGTGDSDTQYF.

By share of the sample, this clonotype is medium-sized (0.01 to 0.1%). CDR3 sequence: CASIPDRGLTEAFF. In DNA, the CDR3 is TGTGCCAGCATCCCGGACAGGGGGCTAACTGAAGCTTTCTTT. The chain carries TRBV12-3 or TRBV12-4 and TRBJ1-1; TRBD1 aligns across 11 bases. The junction had 6 bases not matched to a gene; V was cut back by 7 bases and J by 5 bases. This CDR3 region has 14 residues.

Many counts were recorded for this clonotype. The chain couples TRBV6-2 or TRBV6-3 to TRBJ1-5, with D perhaps TRBD1 (5 bases). Trimming removed 2 bases at V and 0 bases at J, with 14 bases between. Germline V CDR1 and CDR2: MNHEY, SVGEGT. CDR3 length: 17 amino acids. CDR3 amino acids: CASSYGRQGGSNQPQHF. CDR3 in DNA: TGTGCCAGCAGTTACGGCCGGCAGGGTGGTAGCAATCAGCCCCAGCATTTT.

In its sample, this clonotype ranks as medium-sized (0.01 to 0.1%). This rearrangement joins TRBV2 to TRBJ1-5; TRBD1 is a possible D gene (6 bases). The CDR3 totals 14 residues. Germline loops: CDR1 SNHLY, CDR2 FYNNEI. The V and J ends lost 4 bases and 3 bases respectively, with 10 bases between them. The DNA of the CDR3 is TGTGCCAGCAGTGTACAGGGTCTCAATCAGCCCCAGCATTTT. It translates to CASSVQGLNQPQHF.

This clonotype is classed as medium-sized. Here the CDR3 reads CASSEIGRLANYGYTF. The CDR3 DNA sequence: TGTGCCAGCAGTGAGATCGGCCGGCTAGCTAACTATGGCTACACCTTC. The rearrangement joins TRBV2 to TRBJ1-2; the D is unclear. Looked up from germline, CDR1 is SNHLY and CDR2 is FYNNEI. Trimming took 3 bases from V and 0 from J, leaving 14 bases between them. This CDR3 has 16 amino acids.

In its sample, this clonotype ranks as large. The V call is TRBV11-2, the J call TRBJ2-5; D unclear. Trimming cost V 3 bases and J 0 bases, with 11 bases left between them. CDR1 SGHAT and CDR2 FQNNGV come from the germline V gene. The CDR3 is made up of 15 amino acids. This CDR3 is CASSLGNRYQETQYF. The DNA for the CDR3 is TGTGCCAGCAGCTTGGGGAATCGATACCAAGAGACCCAGTACTTC. Using reference TRBV11-2 and TRBJ2-5 for the parts outside the CDR3, the full variable domain is EAGVAQSPRYKIIEKRQSVAFWCNPISGHATLYWYQQILGQGPKLLIQFQNNGVVDDSQLPKDRFSAERLKGVDSTLKIQPAKLEDSAVYLCASSLGNRYQETQYFGPGTRLLVL.